Sequencing of this TCR beta chain was carried out in a study of blood T cell repertoires in COVID-19. Germline V gene lookup returns CDR1 SGDLS and CDR2 YYNGEE. The trim removed 3 bases at V and 1 base at J, leaving 6 bases unmatched. The CDR3 has 15 residues. As handled by the study authors: For nucleated cells, counts were estimated from reference gene primer amplification. Profiling relied on immunoSEQ multiplex PCR, and the TCRdb table lists in-frame clones only, not all of them. From that table come the V and J calls and clone size; the DNA was used to work out D and trimming. The sample comprises over 130,000 clones, around four fifths of which are singletons, and around 3.7% rests with the top ten.

The source of this sequence is a woman aged 45 to 65 with acute COVID-19. Specimen: PBMCs or T cells enriched from blood (not recorded which). V usage is TRBV9 and J usage is TRBJ1-1; 7 positions agree with TRBD1. The CDR3 DNA reads as TGTGCCAGCAGCGCGACAGGGAGGAAGAACACTGAAGCTTTCTTT. Its protein product is CASSATGRKNTEAFF. Based on the CDR3 plus reference TRBV9 and TRBJ1-1, the full variable domain is DSGVTQTPKHLITATGQRVTLRCSPRSGDLSVYWYQQSLDQGLQFLIQYYNGEERAKGNILERFSAQQFPDLHSELNLSSLELGDSALYFCASSATGRKNTEAFFGQGTRLTVV.